Following are 13 T cell receptor beta chains from one sample sequenced in a study of blood T cell repertoires in COVID-19. Profiled with immunoSEQ multiplex PCR; TCRdb holds only in-frame clones, not every one. The sample lists 100,000 to 150,000 clones, 85% to 90% occurring once. The sample taken for sequencing was peripheral blood. These TCRs come from an elderly woman with COVID-19, enrolled during active disease.

V is TRBV18 and J is TRBJ2-7; possible D gene TRBD2, 5 bases. The germline CDR1 and CDR2 sequences are KGHSH and LQKENI. V lost 4 bases and J 2 bases, leaving 9 bases between the germline ends. This CDR3 has 13 amino acids. CDR3 region: CASSRDGTYEQYF. CDR3 sequence (DNA): TGTGCCAGCTCACGTGACGGGACCTACGAGCAGTACTTC.

The V gene is TRBV5-1, the J gene TRBJ2-7; 15 nucleotides line up with TRBD2. Germline V gene data show CDR1 as SGHRS and CDR2 as YFSETQ. The CDR3 totals 17 residues. V shed 4 bases, J shed 2 bases, and the junction held 7 bases outside the gene matches. The CDR3: CASSTGLAGGSTYEQYF. CDR3 DNA sequence: TGCGCCAGCAGCACTGGACTAGCGGGAGGGTCTACCTACGAGCAGTACTTC.

The chain joins TRBV6-5 to TRBJ2-1; 7 nucleotides agree with TRBD2. J gave up 7 bases and V 8 bases, and 8 bases lay outside the gene matches. The CDR3 contains 13 residues. Germline CDR1 MNHEY, CDR2 SVGAGI. The CDR3 nucleotides read TGTGCCAGCTCTGGCGGGAGTTGGAATGAGCAGTTCTTC. It yields the protein CASSGGSWNEQFF.

This chain links TRBV15 with TRBJ2-7; TRBD1 agrees at 9 bases. CDR1 and CDR2 from the germline V gene are LNHNV and YYDKDF (reference sequence). The CDR3 sequence is 15 residues long. Trimming took 1 base from V and 9 from J; bases not matched to a gene: 10. CDR3 residues: CATSRGGQGIAGQYF. The CDR3 coding sequence is TGTGCCACCAGCAGAGGGGGACAGGGCATAGCCGGGCAGTACTTC.

The CDR3 sequence is CASSSQTGGEQYF. The CDR3 bases are TGTGCCAGCAGCTCTCAAACAGGGGGCGAGCAGTACTTC. This sequence joins TRBV7-3 and TRBJ2-7, with TRBD1 matching 8 bases. J gave up 6 bases and V 4 bases, and 5 bases lay outside the gene matches. Germline assignment: CDR1 SGHTA and CDR2 FQGTGA. The CDR3 contains 13 residues.

The rearrangement uses TRBV3-1 (or the pseudogene TRBV3-2) and TRBJ1-2; 8 bases match TRBD1. With V trimmed by 8 bases and J by 4 bases, 6 bases remained unmatched. Germline V gene data show CDR1 as LGHDT and CDR2 as YNNKEL (reference sequence). The CDR3 is 13 residues long. As DNA, the CDR3 is TGTGCCAGCTCGATAGACAGGGGCTATGGCTACACCTTC. The encoded protein is CASSIDRGYGYTF.

The chain employs TRBV4-1 and TRBJ2-7; D is ambiguous. Trimming stripped 0 bases from V and 9 bases from J, with 12 bases between. CDR1 is MGHRA and CDR2 is YSYEKL in the germline V gene. The CDR3 contains 13 residues. CDR3 loop: CASSQDSVTRQYF. CDR3 in DNA: TGCGCCAGCAGCCAAGATAGTGTGACACGGCAGTACTTC.

This sequence joins TRBV28 and TRBJ2-2; D is possibly TRBD1 (7 bases). Germline CDR1 and CDR2: MDHEN and SYDVKM. The V and J ends lost 7 bases and 2 bases respectively, with 14 bases between them. CDR3 length: 15 residues. The CDR3, as DNA: TGTGCCAGCAAACCAGGGGGGCCAAACACCGGGGAGCTGTTTTTT. Translating gives CASKPGGPNTGELFF.

The CDR3 here is CASSYSGSLYNEQFF. The CDR3 DNA sequence: TGTGCCAGCAGTTACTCGGGGAGCCTCTACAATGAGCAGTTCTTC. V usage is TRBV6-5 and J usage is TRBJ2-1, with D perhaps TRBD2 (5 bases). CDR1 is MNHEY and CDR2 is SVGAGI in the germline V gene. The V end lost 0 bases, the J end lost 3 bases, and 9 bases lay between the germline ends. The CDR3 runs 15 residues.

This clone is deemed medium-sized. The J gene is TRBJ1-4, the V gene TRBV5-6; 7 nucleotides match TRBD1. The CDR3 has 13 residues. Germline CDR1 reads SGHDT; CDR2 reads YYEEEE. V lost 5 bases, J lost 5 bases, and 3 bases stayed unmatched. The DNA of the CDR3 is TGTGCCAGCAGTGAGGGACAGAATGAAAAACTGTTTTTT. Amino acids: CASSEGQNEKLFF. Looking up the rest from reference TRBV5-6 and TRBJ1-4 gives the full variable domain: DAGVTQSPTHLIKTRGQQVTLRCSPKSGHDTVSWYQQALGQGPQFIFQYYEEEERQRGNFPDRFSGHQFPNYSSELNVNALLLGDSALYLCASSEGQNEKLFFGSGTQLSVL.

V gene TRBV28 combines with J gene TRBJ1-6, with D uncertain. The CDR3 consists of 12 residues. Trimming cost V 6 bases and J 10 bases, with 10 bases left between them. Germline assignment: CDR1 MDHEN and CDR2 SYDVKM. In DNA, the CDR3 is TGTGCCAGCAGAACCGGGAGGTCACCCCTCCACTTT. The encoded protein is CASRTGRSPLHF.

CDR3 region: CASSYLRVGTDTQYF. The CDR3 region has the DNA TGTGCCAGCAGTTACCTCCGGGTCGGCACAGATACGCAGTATTTT. The rearrangement joins TRBV6-2 or TRBV6-3 to TRBJ2-3; D gene unclear. Germline CDR1 is MNHEY and CDR2 is SVGEGT. Trimming stripped 2 bases from V and 1 base from J, with 10 bases between. The CDR3 is 15 residues long.

This chain links TRBV5-1 with TRBJ1-6; D unresolved. V was pared by 5 bases and J by 11 bases, with 26 bases between. Germline V CDR1 and CDR2: SGHRS, YFSETQ. This CDR3 contains 17 residues. The CDR3 is CASRAATTGGLGTPLHF. As DNA, the CDR3 is TGCGCCAGCAGAGCGGCTACGACGGGAGGTTTGGGTACACCCCTCCACTTT.